The text below deals with one T cell receptor (beta chain). Its target is unknown. Amplification of TCR beta CDR3 regions was performed using RNA transcripts as template. The HTBI primer set was used in a first-round RT-PCR of the TCR CDR3. TCRdb fed the multiplex PCR reads into MiXCR, producing one record per CDR3 protein. The sample shows some 580,000 distinct CDR3 sequences, roughly 15% of them seen only once. At least 3 on the Clinical Activity Score was recorded for ophthalmopathy patients, who also had NOSPECS grade at least 4 and duration under 3 months. The sample originates from a study of T cells in Graves' hyperthyroidism and ophthalmopathy. General observations from the study: Blood also carried most thyroid clonotypes expanded above 0.001.

The sample consisted of blood. This sequence was found in a woman aged 40-49 years with Graves' ophthalmopathy.

CDR3 residues: CASSSGTGKTSYEQYF. The CDR3 DNA is TGCGCCAGCAGCTCCGGGACAGGGAAGACCTCCTACGAGCAGTACTTC. The V call is TRBV5-1, the J call TRBJ2-7; 9 bases match TRBD1. J gave up 0 bases and V 3 bases, and 7 bases lay outside the gene matches. Germline V gene sequence: CDR1 SGHRS, CDR2 YFSETQ. The CDR3 contains 16 residues.